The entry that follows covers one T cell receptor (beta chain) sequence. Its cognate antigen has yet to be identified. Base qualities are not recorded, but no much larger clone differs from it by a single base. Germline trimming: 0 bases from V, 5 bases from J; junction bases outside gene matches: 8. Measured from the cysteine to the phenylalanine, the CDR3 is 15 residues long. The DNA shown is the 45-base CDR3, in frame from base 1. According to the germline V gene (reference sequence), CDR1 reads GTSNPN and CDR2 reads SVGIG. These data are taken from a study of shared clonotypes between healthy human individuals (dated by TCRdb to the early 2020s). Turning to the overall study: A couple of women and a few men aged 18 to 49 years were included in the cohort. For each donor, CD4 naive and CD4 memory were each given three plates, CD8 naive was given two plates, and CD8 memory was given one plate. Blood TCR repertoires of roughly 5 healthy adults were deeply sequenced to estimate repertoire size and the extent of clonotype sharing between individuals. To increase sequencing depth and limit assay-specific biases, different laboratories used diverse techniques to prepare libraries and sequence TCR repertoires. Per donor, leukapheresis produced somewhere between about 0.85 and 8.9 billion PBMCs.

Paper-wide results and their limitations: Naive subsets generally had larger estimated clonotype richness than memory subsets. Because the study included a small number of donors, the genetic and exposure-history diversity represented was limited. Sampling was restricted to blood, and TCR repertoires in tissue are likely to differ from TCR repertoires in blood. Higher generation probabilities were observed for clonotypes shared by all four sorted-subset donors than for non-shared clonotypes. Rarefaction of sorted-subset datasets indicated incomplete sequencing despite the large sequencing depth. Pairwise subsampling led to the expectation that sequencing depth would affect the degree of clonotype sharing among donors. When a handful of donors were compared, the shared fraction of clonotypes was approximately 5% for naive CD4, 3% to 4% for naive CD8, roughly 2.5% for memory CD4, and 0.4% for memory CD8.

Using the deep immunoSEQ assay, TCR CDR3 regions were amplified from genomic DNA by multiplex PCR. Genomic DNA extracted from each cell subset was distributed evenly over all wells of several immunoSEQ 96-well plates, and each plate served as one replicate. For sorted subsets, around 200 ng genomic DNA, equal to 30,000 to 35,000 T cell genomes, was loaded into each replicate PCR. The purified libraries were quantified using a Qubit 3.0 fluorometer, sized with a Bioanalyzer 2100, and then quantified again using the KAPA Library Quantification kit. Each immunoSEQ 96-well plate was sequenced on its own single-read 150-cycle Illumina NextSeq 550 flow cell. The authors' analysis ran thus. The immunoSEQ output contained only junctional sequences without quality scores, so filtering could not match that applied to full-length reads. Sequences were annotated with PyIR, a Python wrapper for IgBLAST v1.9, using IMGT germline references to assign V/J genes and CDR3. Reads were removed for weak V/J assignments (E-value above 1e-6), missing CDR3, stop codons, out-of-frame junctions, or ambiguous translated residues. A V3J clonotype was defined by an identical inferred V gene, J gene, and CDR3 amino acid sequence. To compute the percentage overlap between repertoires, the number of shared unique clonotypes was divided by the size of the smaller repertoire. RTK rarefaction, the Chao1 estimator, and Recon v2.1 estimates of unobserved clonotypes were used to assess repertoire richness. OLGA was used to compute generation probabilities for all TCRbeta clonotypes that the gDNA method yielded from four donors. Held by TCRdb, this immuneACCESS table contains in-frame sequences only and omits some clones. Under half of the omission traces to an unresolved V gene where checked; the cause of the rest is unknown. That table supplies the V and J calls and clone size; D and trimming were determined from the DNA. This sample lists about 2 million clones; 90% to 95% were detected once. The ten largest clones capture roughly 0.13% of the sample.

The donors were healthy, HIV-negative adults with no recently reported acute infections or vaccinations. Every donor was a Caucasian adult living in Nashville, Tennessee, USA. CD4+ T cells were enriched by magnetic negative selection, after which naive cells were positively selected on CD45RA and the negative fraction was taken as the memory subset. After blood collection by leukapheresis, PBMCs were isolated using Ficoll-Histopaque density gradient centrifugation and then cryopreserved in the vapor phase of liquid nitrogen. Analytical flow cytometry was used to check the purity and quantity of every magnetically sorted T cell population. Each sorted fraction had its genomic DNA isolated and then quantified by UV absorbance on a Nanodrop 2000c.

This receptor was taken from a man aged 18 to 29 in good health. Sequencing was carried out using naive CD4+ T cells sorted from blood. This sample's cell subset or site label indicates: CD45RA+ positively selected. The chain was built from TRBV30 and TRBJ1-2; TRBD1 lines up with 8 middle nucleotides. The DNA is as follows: TGTGCCTGGAGTGTACTCTGGACAGGGTCATATGGCTACACCTTC. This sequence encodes CAWSVLWTGSYGYTF. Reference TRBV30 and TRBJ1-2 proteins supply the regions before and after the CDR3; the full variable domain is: SQTIHQWPATLVQPVGSPLSLECTVEGTSNPNLYWYRQAAGRGLQLLFYSVGIGQISSEVPQNLSASRPQDRQFILSSKKLLLSDSGFYLCAWSVLWTGSYGYTFGSGTRLTVV.